This TCR beta chain was sequenced in a study of blood T cell repertoires in COVID-19. Across the study: Whether acute or convalescent, the COVID-19 samples came from the United States, Italy and Spain. PBMCs, B-cell-depleted T cells, or T cells provided the cDNA or gDNA that made up the material.

The CDR3 contains 14 residues. Germline loops: CDR1 MNHEY, CDR2 SMNVEV (reference sequence). Trimming took 3 bases from V and 0 from J, leaving 6 bases between them. Here immunoSEQ multiplex PCR was the method, and the copy in TCRdb shows in-frame clones only, minus some. The sample shows more than 150,000 clones, approximately 80% of them seen only once. Sequences were obtained from peripheral blood. This chain connects TRBV27 to TRBJ1-3; D is ambiguous. The receptor was isolated from a woman aged 60-75 years with acute or convalescent COVID-19. CDR3 in amino acids: CASSFASSGNTIYF. The CDR3 DNA is TGTGCCAGCAGTTTTGCGAGCTCTGGAAACACCATATATTTT.